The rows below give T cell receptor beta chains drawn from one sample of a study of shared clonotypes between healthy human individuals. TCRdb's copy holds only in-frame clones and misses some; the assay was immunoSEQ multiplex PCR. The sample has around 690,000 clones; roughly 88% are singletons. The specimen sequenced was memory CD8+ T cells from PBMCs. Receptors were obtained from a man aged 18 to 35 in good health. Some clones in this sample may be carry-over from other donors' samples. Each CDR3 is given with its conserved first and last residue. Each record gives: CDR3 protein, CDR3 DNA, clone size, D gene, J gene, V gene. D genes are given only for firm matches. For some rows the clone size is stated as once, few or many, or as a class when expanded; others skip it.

CDR3: CAITQGTGVSYEQYF; DNA: TGTGCCATCACCCAAGGGACGGGGGTCTCCTACGAGCAGTACTTC; size: .; D: .; J: TRBJ2-7; V: TRBV10-3
CDR3: CASSLLKGAVRYGYTF; DNA: TGTGCCAGCAGCTTACTAAAAGGGGCGGTCCGCTATGGCTACACCTTC; size: .; D: .; J: TRBJ1-2; V: TRBV11-2
CDR3: CASSQQGYWLSSYEQYF; DNA: TGTGCCAGCAGTCAACAGGGATATTGGCTCTCCTCCTACGAGCAGTACTTC; size: .; D: .; J: TRBJ2-7; V: TRBV28
CDR3: CASSAGQGSYGYTF; DNA: TGTGCCAGCAGCGCGGGACAGGGTTCGTATGGCTACACCTTC; size: .; D: TRBD1; J: TRBJ1-2; V: TRBV9
CDR3: CASSPTRWGGNQPQHF; DNA: TGTGCCAGTAGTCCGACTAGGTGGGGGGGAAATCAGCCCCAGCATTTT; size: .; D: .; J: TRBJ1-5; V: TRBV19
CDR3: CASRLAGRGRGEQFF; DNA: TGCGCCAGCAGACTAGCGGGGAGAGGGCGCGGTGAGCAGTTCTTC; size: .; D: TRBD2; J: TRBJ2-1; V: TRBV23-1
CDR3: CASSRDSGPYEQYF; DNA: TGTGCCAGCAGCCGGGACAGCGGGCCCTACGAGCAGTACTTC; size: .; D: .; J: TRBJ2-7; V: TRBV7-9
CDR3: CASSFGLHTGELFF; DNA: TGTGCCAGCAGCTTCGGTTTACACACCGGGGAGCTGTTTTTT; size: .; D: .; J: TRBJ2-2; V: TRBV11-3
CDR3: CASSGLQGGDYGYTF; DNA: TGTGCCAGCAGTGGTTTGCAAGGGGGCGACTATGGCTACACCTTC; size: .; D: TRBD1; J: TRBJ1-2; V: TRBV2
CDR3: CASSPGRLKSSYNEQFF; DNA: TGTGCCAGCTCCCCCGGAAGGCTCAAAAGCTCCTACAATGAGCAGTTCTTC; size: .; D: .; J: TRBJ2-1; V: TRBV18
CDR3: CASSLLGQETQYF; DNA: TGTGCCAGCAGTTTATTGGGACAAGAGACCCAGTACTTC; size: .; D: .; J: TRBJ2-5; V: TRBV6-5
CDR3: CASSPGGSGETQYF; DNA: TGTGCCAGCAGCCCGGGGGGGAGTGGAGAGACCCAGTACTTC; size: .; D: TRBD2; J: TRBJ2-5; V: TRBV5-6
CDR3: CAWSGQENSPLHF; DNA: TGTGCCTGGAGTGGTCAGGAGAATTCACCCCTCCACTTT; size: .; D: .; J: TRBJ1-6; V: TRBV30
CDR3: CASSLLAGGSTDTQYF; DNA: TGTGCCAGCAGCTTACTAGCGGGAGGGAGCACAGATACGCAGTATTTT; size: .; D: TRBD2; J: TRBJ2-3; V: TRBV7-6
CDR3: CASSLVDRGTEAFF; DNA: TGTGCCAGCAGTTTAGTCGACAGGGGCACTGAAGCTTTCTTT; size: .; D: TRBD1; J: TRBJ1-1; V: TRBV28
CDR3: CATSPGQGEVYGYTF; DNA: TGTGCCACCAGCCCGGGACAGGGGGAAGTCTATGGCTACACCTTC; size: .; D: TRBD1; J: TRBJ1-2; V: TRBV15
CDR3: CAWSPREGGPPEAFF; DNA: TGTGCCTGGAGTCCCCGGGAAGGGGGCCCTCCTGAAGCTTTCTTT; size: .; D: TRBD1; J: TRBJ1-1; V: TRBV30
CDR3: CASSEQGTEAFF; DNA: TGTGCCAGCAGCGAACAGGGAACTGAAGCTTTCTTT; size: .; D: .; J: TRBJ1-1; V: TRBV7-9
CDR3: CASSPPFSSRAYEQYF; DNA: TGTGCCAGCAGTCCCCCCTTTTCGAGCAGAGCCTACGAGCAGTACTTC; size: .; D: .; J: TRBJ2-7; V: TRBV28
CDR3: CASSRQGGAGELFF; DNA: TGTGCCAGCAGTCGACAGGGGGGTGCCGGGGAGCTGTTTTTT; size: .; D: TRBD1; J: TRBJ2-2; V: TRBV27
CDR3: CSVETGTGTKKQYF; DNA: TGCAGCGTTGAGACCGGGACAGGTACCAAGAAGCAGTACTTC; size: .; D: TRBD1; J: TRBJ2-7; V: TRBV29-1
CDR3: CASSLAAREQYF; DNA: TGTGCCAGCAGCTTGGCGGCTCGGGAGCAGTACTTC; size: .; D: .; J: TRBJ2-7; V: TRBV7-9
CDR3: CASSLGGYEQYF; DNA: TGTGCCAGCAGCTTGGGTGGGTACGAGCAGTACTTC; size: .; D: .; J: TRBJ2-7; V: TRBV5-6
CDR3: CASSYSINQPQHF; DNA: TGTGCCAGCAGTTACTCGATTAATCAGCCCCAGCATTTT; size: .; D: .; J: TRBJ1-5; V: TRBV6-5
CDR3: CASSTYTYGYTF; DNA: TGTGCCAGTAGTACGTACACTTATGGCTACACCTTC; size: .; D: .; J: TRBJ1-2; V: TRBV19
CDR3: CASSQQGYNEQYF; DNA: TGCGCCAGCAGCCAACAGGGTTACAACGAGCAGTACTTC; size: few; D: .; J: TRBJ2-7; V: TRBV4-1
CDR3: CASRAGLAGELFF; DNA: TGTGCCAGCAGGGCGGGTCTGGCCGGGGAGCTGTTTTTT; size: .; D: .; J: TRBJ2-2; V: TRBV2
CDR3: CASSGDSQGRGNQPQHF; DNA: TGTGCCAGTAGTGGGGACTCGCAGGGTAGGGGCAATCAGCCCCAGCATTTT; size: once; D: .; J: TRBJ1-5; V: TRBV19
CDR3: CASSLLSFRAQNTGELFF; DNA: TGTGCCAGCAGTTTGCTCAGTTTCCGGGCACAGAACACCGGGGAGCTGTTTTTT; size: .; D: .; J: TRBJ2-2; V: TRBV28
CDR3: CAISEYDSNQPQHF; DNA: TGTGCCATCAGTGAGTACGATAGCAATCAGCCCCAGCATTTT; size: few; D: .; J: TRBJ1-5; V: TRBV10-3
CDR3: CASSSGTGPLGEQFF; DNA: TGTGCCAGCAGTTCCGGGACAGGTCCCCTGGGTGAGCAGTTCTTC; size: .; D: TRBD1; J: TRBJ2-1; V: TRBV27
CDR3: CASGAYEQYF; DNA: TGTGCCAGCGGGGCCTACGAGCAGTACTTC; size: .; D: .; J: TRBJ2-7; V: TRBV6-6
CDR3: CASRGGTEAFF; DNA: TGTGCCAGCAGAGGGGGCACTGAAGCTTTCTTT; size: .; D: .; J: TRBJ1-1; V: TRBV27
CDR3: CASSSGLSYEQYF; DNA: TGTGCCAGCAGTTCCGGACTATCCTACGAGCAGTACTTC; size: .; D: .; J: TRBJ2-7; V: TRBV27
CDR3: CASSPPGGGLWYGYTF; DNA: TGTGCCAGCAGCCCCCCAGGGGGGGGGCTTTGGTATGGCTACACCTTC; size: .; D: TRBD1; J: TRBJ1-2; V: TRBV14
CDR3: CASSPEDLRSGNYGYTF; DNA: TGTGCCAGCTCACCAGAGGACCTACGGTCGGGTAACTATGGCTACACCTTC; size: once; D: .; J: TRBJ1-2; V: TRBV18
CDR3: CASSSGTDLGDTQYF; DNA: TGTGCCAGCAGCTCCGGGACAGACCTGGGGGATACGCAGTATTTT; size: .; D: TRBD1; J: TRBJ2-3; V: TRBV7-8